Presented here are 3 T cell receptor beta chains from one specimen sequenced in a study of control samples from healthy donors and cancer patients. Sequencing was performed with immunoSEQ multiplex PCR; in TCRdb, only in-frame clones are kept and a portion is missing. The table records some 95,000 clones, 79% of them present only once. The specimen sequenced was blood. The source of these receptors is a woman in her 30s in good health.

This chain joins TRBV18 and TRBJ1-6, with 7 bases that match TRBD1. The CDR3 is 15 residues long. V lost 3 bases to trimming and J lost 6 bases; unmatched junction nucleotides: 5. Germline CDR1 and CDR2: KGHSH and LQKENI. In nucleotides, the CDR3 is TGTGCCAGCTCACCTCGACAGGGTTTTAATTCACCCCTCCACTTT. As protein: CASSPRQGFNSPLHF.

CDR3 nucleotide sequence: TGTGCCAGTAGTATGAGGGGAGGGGACGAGTCGGATACGCAGTATTTT. Its protein is CASSMRGGDESDTQYF. The chain links TRBV19 to TRBJ2-3; 7 nucleotides match TRBD2. CDR3 size: 16 residues. The germline V gene encodes CDR1 LNHDA and CDR2 SQIVND (reference sequence). Losses at the gene ends were 3 bases for V and 6 bases for J; bases not matched to a gene: 12.

The chain links TRBV19 to TRBJ2-3, with 9 bases fitting TRBD1. The CDR3 extends over 15 amino acids. V shed 6 bases, J shed 9 bases, and the junction held 13 bases outside the gene matches. Germline CDR1 and CDR2: LNHDA and SQIVND (reference sequence). The CDR3 nucleotides are TGTGCCAGTAGCCTAACAGGGGGCGGGTTGTCAACGCAGTATTTT. The encoded protein is CASSLTGGGLSTQYF.